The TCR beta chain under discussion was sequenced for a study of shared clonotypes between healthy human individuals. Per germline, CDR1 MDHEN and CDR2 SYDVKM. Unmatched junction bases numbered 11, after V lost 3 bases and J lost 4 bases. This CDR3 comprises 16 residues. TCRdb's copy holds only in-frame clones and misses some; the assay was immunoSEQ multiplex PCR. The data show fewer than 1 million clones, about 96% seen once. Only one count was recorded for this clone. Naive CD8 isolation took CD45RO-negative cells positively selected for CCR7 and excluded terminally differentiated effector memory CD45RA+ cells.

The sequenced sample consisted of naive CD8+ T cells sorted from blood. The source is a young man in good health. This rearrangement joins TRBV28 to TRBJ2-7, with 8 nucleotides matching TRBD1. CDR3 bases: TGTGCCAGCAGTTTTGGCCCCGATGACAGGGGTTACGAGCAGTACTTC. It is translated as CASSFGPDDRGYEQYF.